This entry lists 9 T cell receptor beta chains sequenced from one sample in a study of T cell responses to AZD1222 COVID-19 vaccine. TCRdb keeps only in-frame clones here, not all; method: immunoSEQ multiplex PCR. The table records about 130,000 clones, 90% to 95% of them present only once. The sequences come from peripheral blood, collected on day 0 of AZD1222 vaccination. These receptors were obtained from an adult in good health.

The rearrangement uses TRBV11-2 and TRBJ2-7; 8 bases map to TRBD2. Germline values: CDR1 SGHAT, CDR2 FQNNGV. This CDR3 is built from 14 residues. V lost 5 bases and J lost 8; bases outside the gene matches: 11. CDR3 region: CASSPSSGDEKQYF. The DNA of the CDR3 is TGTGCCAGCAGCCCCAGTAGCGGGGATGAAAAGCAGTACTTC.

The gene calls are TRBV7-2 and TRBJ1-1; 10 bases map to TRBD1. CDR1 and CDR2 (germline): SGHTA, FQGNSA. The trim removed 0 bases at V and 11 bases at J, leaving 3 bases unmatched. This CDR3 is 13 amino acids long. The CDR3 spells CASSLATGGQAFF. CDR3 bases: TGTGCCAGCAGCTTAGCGACAGGGGGCCAGGCTTTCTTT. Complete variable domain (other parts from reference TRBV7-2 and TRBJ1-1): GAGVSQSPSNKVTEKGKDVELRCDPISGHTALYWYRQSLGQGLEFLIYFQGNSAPDKSGLPSDRFSAERTGGSVSTLTIQRTQQEDSAVYLCASSLATGGQAFFGQGTRLTVV.

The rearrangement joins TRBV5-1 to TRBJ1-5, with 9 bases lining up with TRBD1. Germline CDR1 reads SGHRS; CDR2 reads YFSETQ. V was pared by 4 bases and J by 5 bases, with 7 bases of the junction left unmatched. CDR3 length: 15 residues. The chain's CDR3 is CASSLDRGRDQPQHF. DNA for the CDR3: TGCGCCAGCAGCCTGGACAGGGGTCGGGATCAGCCCCAGCATTTT.

The CDR3 reads CASRQTRSETQYF. CDR3 in DNA: TGTGCCAGCCGTCAAACTAGATCAGAGACCCAGTACTTC. The rearrangement uses TRBV2 and TRBJ2-5; TRBD2 is a possible D gene (5 bases). The CDR3 loop spans 13 amino acids. CDR1 and CDR2 from the germline V gene are SNHLY and FYNNEI. Trimming removed 8 bases at V and 4 bases at J, with 14 bases between.

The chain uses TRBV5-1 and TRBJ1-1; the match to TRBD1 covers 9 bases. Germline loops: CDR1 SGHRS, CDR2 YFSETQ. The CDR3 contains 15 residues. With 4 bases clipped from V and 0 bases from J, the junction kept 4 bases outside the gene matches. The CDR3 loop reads CASSRDRALNTEAFF. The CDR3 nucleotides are TGCGCCAGCAGCCGGGACAGGGCCCTGAACACTGAAGCTTTCTTT.

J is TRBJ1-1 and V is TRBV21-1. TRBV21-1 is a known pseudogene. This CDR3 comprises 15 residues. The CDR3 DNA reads TGTGCCGCTGGGGGGGAGGACAGGTTGAACACTGAAGCTTTCTTT. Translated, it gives CAAGGEDRLNTEAFF.

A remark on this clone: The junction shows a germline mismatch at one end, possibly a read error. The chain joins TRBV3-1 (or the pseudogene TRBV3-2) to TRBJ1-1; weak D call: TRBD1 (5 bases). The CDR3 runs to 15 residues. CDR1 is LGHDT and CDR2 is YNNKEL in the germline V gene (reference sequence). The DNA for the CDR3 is TGTGCCAGCAGCCAAGGGCGAGCAGGGAACTCTGAAGCTTTCTTT. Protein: CASSQGRAGNSEAFF.

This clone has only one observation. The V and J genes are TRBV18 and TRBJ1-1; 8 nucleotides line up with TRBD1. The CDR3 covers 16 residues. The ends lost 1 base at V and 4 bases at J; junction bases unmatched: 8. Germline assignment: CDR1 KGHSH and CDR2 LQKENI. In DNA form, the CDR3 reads TGTGCCAGCTCACCACTCCAGGGGGCAGGTGGCACTGAAGCTTTCTTT. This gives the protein CASSPLQGAGGTEAFF.

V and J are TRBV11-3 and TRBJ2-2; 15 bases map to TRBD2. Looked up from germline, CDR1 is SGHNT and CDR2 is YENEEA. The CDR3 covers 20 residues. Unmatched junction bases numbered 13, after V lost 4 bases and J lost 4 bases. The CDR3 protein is CASSSGSGLAGGRGTGELFF. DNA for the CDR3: TGTGCCAGCAGCTCCGGATCTGGACTAGCGGGGGGGCGAGGCACCGGGGAGCTGTTTTTT.